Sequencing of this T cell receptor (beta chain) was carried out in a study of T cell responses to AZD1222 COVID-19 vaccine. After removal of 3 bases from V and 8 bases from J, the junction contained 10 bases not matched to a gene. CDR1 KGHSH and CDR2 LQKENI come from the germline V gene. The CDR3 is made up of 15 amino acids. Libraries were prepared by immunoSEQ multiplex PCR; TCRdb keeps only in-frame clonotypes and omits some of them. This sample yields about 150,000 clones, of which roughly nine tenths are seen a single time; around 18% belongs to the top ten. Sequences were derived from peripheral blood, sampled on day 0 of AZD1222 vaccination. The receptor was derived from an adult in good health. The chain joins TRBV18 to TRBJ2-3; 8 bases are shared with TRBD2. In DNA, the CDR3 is TGTGCCAGCTCACCTTCGCCGGGACTAGTTGTTACGCAGTATTTT. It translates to CASSPSPGLVVTQYF.